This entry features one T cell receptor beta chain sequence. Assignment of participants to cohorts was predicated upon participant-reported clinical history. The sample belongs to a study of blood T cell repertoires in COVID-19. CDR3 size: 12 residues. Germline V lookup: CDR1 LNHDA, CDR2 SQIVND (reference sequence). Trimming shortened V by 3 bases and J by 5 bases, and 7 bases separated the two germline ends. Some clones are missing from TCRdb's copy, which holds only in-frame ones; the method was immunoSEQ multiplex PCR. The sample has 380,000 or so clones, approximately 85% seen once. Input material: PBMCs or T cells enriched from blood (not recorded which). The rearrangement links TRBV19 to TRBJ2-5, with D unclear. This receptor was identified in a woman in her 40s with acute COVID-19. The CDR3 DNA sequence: TGTGCCAGTAGTATTCTCGGGGAGACCCAGTACTTC. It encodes CASSILGETQYF.